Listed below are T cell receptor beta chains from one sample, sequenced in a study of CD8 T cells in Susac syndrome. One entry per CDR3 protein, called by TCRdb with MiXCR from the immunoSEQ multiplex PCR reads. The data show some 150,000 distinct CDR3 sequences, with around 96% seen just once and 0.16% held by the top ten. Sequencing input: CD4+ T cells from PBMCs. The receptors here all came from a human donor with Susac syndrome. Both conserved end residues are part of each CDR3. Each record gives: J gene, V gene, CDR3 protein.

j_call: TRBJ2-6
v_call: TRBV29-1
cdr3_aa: CSVATPGADNVLTF

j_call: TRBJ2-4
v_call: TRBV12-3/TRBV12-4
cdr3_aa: CATKAAKNIQYF

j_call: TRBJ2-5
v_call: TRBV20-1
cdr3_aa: CSARPAQTGLTQETQYF

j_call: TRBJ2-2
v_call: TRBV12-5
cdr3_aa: CASGPHSGELFF

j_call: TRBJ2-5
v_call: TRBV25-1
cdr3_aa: CASSESPAQYF

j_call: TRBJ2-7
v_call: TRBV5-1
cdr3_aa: CASSRPGTADYEQYF

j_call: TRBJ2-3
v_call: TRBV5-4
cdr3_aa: CASRLRRADTQYF

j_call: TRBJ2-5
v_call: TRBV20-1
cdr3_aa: CSASHNRTTRETQYF

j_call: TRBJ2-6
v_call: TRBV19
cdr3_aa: CASTPSPDRGGSGANVLTF

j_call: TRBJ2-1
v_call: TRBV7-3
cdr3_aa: CASSSGLGSYNEQFF

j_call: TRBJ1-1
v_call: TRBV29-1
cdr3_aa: CSARMGGNTEAFF

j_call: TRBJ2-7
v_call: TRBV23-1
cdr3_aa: CASSQSGYEQYF

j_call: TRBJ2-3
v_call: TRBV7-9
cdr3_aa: CASNFVGLAGSTDTQYF

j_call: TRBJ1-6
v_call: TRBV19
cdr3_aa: CASTRGGLGSPLHF

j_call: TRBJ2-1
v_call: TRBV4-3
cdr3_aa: CASSQAGTSTHEQFF

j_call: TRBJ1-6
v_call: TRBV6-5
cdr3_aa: CASSYSGNSPLHF

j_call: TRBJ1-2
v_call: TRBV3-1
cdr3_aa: CASSQIPTDGYTF

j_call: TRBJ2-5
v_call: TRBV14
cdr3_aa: CASSQDRASQTQYF

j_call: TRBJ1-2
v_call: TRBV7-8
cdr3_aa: CASSLAREAGGYGYTF

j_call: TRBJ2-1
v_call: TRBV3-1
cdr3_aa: CASSRVHNEQFF

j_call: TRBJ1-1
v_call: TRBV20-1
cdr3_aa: CSAPKEVFAFF

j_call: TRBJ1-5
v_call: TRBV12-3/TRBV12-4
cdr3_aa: CASSFSQGGQPQHF

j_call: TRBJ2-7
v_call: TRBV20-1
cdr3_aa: CSAKSGVSSYEQYF

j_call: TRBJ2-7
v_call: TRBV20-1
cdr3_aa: CSASRDFSSYEQYF

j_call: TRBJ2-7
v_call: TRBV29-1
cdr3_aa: CSARGGTSTRLYEQYF

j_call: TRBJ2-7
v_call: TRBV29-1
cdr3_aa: CSVAPDRDYEQYF

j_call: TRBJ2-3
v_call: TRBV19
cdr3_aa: CASSIATPDTQYF

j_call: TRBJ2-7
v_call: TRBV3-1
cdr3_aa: CASSQIYEQYF

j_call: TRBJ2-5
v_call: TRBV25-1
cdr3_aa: CASSPLAGGLETQYF

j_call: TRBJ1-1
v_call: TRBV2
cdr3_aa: CASRGTTGAMNTEAFF

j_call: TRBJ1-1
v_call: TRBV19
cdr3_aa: CASSIDGTEASEAFF

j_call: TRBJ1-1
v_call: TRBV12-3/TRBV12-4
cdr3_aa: CASSAQTVNTEAFF

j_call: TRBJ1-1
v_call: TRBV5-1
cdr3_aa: CASSSGIPPGQGAEAFF

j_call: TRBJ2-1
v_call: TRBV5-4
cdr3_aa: CASRSGHNEQFF

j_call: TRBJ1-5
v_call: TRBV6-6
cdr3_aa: CASNPGTANQPQHF

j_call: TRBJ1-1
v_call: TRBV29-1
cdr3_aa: CSAVRTIGVTEAFF

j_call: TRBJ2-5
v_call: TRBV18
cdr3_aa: CASSPGQLETQYF

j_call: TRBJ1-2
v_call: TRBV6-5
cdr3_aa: CASRTGALYGYTF

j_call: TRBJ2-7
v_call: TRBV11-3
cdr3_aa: CASSFGQGEQYF

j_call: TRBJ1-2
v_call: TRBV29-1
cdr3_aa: CSVEAVRGSGYTF

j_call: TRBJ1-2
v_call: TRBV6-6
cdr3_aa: CASLQGRQYGYTF

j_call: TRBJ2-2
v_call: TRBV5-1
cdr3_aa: CASSLYSGGAGELFF